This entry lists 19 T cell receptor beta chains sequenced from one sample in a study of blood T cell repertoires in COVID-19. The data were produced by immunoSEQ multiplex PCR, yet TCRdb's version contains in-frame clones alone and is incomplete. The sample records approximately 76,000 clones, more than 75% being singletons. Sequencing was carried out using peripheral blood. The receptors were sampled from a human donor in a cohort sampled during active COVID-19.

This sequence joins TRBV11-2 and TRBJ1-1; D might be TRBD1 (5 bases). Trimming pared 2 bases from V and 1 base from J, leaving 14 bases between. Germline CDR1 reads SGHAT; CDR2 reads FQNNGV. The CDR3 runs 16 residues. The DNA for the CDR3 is TGTGCCAGCAGCTTACCTCGGGGGAACAAGAACACTGAAGCTTTCTTT. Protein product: CASSLPRGNKNTEAFF.

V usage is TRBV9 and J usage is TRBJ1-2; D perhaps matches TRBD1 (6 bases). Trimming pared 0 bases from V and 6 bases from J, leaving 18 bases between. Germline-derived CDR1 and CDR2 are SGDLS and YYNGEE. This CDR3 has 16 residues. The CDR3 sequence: CASSVGPLRGGNGYTF. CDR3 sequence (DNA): TGTGCCAGCAGCGTAGGTCCCTTGAGGGGGGGGAATGGCTACACCTTC.

CDR3 nucleotide sequence: TGTGCCAGCAGCGTGGACAGGGGTCCGCCCTACGAGCAGTACTTC. This sequence encodes CASSVDRGPPYEQYF. The rearrangement joins TRBV11-1 to TRBJ2-7, with TRBD1 matching 9 bases. V lost 5 bases to trimming and J lost 2 bases; unmatched junction nucleotides: 7. CDR1 is SGHAT and CDR2 is FQDESV in the germline V gene (reference sequence). The CDR3 has 15 amino acids.

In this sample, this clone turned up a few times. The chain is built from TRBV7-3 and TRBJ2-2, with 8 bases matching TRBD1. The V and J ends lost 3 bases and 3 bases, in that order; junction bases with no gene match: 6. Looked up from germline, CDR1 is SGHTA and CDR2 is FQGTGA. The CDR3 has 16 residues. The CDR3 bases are TGTGCCAGCAGCTTCCGGACAGGGATGGACACCGGGGAGCTGTTTTTT. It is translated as CASSFRTGMDTGELFF.

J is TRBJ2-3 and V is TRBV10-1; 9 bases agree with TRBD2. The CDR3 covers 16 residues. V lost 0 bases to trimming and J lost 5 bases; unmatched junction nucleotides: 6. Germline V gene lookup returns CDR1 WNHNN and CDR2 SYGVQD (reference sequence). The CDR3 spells CASSESAGGLVDTQYF. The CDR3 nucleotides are TGCGCCAGCAGTGAGTCGGCGGGGGGGTTAGTAGATACGCAGTATTTT.

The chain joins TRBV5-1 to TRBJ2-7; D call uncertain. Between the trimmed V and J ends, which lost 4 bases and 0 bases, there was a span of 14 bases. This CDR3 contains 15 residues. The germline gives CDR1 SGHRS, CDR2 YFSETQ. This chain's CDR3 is CASSGSQSSSYEQYF. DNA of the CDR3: TGCGCCAGCAGCGGCAGTCAGTCTAGCTCCTACGAGCAGTACTTC.

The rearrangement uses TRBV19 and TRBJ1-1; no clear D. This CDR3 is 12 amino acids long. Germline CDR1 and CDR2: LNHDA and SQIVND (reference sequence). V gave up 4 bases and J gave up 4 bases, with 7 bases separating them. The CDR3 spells CASSTLATEAFF. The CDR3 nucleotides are TGTGCCAGTAGTACCCTAGCCACTGAAGCTTTCTTT.

CDR3 coding DNA: TGTGCCTGGAGTCCTCAAGGGGTCGGGAATTCACCCCTCCACTTT. Its translation is CAWSPQGVGNSPLHF. The chain employs TRBV30 and TRBJ1-6; D is possibly TRBD1 (5 bases). Germline loops: CDR1 GTSNPN, CDR2 SVGIG (reference sequence). The CDR3 has 15 residues. Trimming cost V 2 bases and J 7 bases, with 15 bases left between them. The full variable domain, rest sourced from reference TRBV30 and TRBJ1-6, is SQTIHQWPATLVQPVGSPLSLECTVEGTSNPNLYWYRQAAGRGLQLLFYSVGIGQISSEVPQNLSASRPQDRQFILSSKKLLLSDSGFYLCAWSPQGVGNSPLHFGNGTRLTVT.

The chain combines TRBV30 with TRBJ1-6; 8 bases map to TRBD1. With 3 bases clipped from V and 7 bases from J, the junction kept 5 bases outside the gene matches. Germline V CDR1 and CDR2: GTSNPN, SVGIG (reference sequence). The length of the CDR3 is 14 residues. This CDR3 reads CAWSPDRVNSPLHF. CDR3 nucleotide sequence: TGTGCCTGGAGCCCGGACAGGGTGAATTCACCCCTCCACTTT.

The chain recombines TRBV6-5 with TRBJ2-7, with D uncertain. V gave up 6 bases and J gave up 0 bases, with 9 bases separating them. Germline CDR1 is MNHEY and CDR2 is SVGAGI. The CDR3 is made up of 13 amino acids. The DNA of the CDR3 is TGTGCCAGCAGCGGGTGGAGCTCCTACGAGCAGTACTTC. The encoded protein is CASSGWSSYEQYF.

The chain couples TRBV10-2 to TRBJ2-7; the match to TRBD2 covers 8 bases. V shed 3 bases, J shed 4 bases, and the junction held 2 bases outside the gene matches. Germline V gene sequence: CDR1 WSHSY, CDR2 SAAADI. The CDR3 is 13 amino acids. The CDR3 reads CASSDGGAYEQYF. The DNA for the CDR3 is TGCGCCAGCAGTGACGGGGGGGCTTACGAGCAGTACTTC.

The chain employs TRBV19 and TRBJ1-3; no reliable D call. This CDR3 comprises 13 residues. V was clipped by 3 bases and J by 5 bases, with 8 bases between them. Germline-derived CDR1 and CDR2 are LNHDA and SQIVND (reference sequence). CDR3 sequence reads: CASSIGERNTIYF. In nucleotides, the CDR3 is TGTGCCAGTAGTATCGGAGAGCGAAACACCATATATTTT.

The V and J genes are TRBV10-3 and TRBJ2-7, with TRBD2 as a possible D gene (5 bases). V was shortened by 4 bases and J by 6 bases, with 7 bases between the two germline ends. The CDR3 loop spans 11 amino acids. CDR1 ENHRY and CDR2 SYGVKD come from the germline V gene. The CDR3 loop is CAISGGGEQYF. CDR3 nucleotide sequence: TGTGCCATCAGTGGTGGAGGCGAGCAGTACTTC.

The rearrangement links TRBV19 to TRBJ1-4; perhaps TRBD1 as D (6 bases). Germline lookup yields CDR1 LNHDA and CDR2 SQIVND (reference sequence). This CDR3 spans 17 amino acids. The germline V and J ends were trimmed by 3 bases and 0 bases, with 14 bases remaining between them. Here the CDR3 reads CASSIHRVTTTNEKLFF. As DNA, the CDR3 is TGTGCCAGTAGTATCCACAGGGTAACTACAACTAATGAAAAACTGTTTTTT.

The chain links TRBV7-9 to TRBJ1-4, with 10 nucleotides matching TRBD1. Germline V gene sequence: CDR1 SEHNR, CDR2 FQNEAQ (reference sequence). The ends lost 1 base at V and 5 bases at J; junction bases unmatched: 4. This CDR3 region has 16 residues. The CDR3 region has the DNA TGTGCCAGCAGCTTAGGGGACAGGGGAAACAATGAAAAACTGTTTTTT. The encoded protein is CASSLGDRGNNEKLFF.

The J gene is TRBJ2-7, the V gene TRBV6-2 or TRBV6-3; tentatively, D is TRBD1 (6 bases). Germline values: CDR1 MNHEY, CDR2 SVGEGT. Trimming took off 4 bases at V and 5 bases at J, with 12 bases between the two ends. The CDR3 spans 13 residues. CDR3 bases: TGTGCCAGCAGTTCAGGGGAGAGAAACGAGCAGTACTTC. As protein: CASSSGERNEQYF.

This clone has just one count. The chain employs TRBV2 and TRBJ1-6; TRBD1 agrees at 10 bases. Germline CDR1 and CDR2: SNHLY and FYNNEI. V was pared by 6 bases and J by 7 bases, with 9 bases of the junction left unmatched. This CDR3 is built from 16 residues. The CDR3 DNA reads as TGTGCCAGCAGCGAACGACAGGGGGCAGGGAATTCACCCCTCCACTTT. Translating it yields CASSERQGAGNSPLHF.

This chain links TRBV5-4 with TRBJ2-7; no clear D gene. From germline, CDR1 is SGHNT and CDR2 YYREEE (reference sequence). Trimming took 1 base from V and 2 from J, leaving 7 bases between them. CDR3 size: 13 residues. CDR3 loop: CASSLSPAYEQYF. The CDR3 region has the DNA TGTGCCAGCAGCTTGAGTCCAGCCTACGAGCAGTACTTC.

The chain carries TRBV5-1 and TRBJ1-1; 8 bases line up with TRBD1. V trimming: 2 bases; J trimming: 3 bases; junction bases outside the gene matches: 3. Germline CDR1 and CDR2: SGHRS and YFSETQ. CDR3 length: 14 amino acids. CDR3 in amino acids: CASSFGQGYTEAFF. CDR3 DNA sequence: TGCGCCAGCAGCTTTGGACAGGGCTACACTGAAGCTTTCTTT.